Presented here are 23 T cell receptor beta chains from one specimen sequenced in a study of molecular identifiers for immune sequencing clone quantification. TCRdb re-derived calls from the PCR reads in MiXCR, one entry per CDR3 protein. This sample has 79,000 or so distinct CDR3 sequences, with roughly 23% found just once. The specimen sequenced was naive CD8+ T cells from blood, with Jurkat cell RNA spiked in. The subset here: FACS-sorted CD8+CD4-CCR7+CD45RA+ naive T cells. Source of these receptors: a human donor in good health. Some libraries in this study had Jurkat cell RNA spiked in.

A few counts support this clonotype. The chain carries TRBV30 and TRBJ2-2; 10 bases fit TRBD2. The CDR3 is 15 amino acids. With V trimmed by 3 bases and J by 0 bases, 1 base remained unmatched. Germline CDR1 reads GTSNPN; CDR2 reads SVGIG (reference sequence). CDR3 coding DNA: TGTGCCTGGAGCGGACTAGCGGCGAACACCGGGGAGCTGTTTTTT. This encodes CAWSGLAANTGELFF. Drawing the rest from reference TRBV30 and TRBJ2-2, the complete variable domain is SQTIHQWPATLVQPVGSPLSLECTVEGTSNPNLYWYRQAAGRGLQLLFYSVGIGQISSEVPQNLSASRPQDRQFILSSKKLLLSDSGFYLCAWSGLAANTGELFFGEGSRLTVL.

The table lists this clonotype with a few counts. This rearrangement joins TRBV13 to TRBJ2-7; 8 bases align to TRBD2. The germline gives CDR1 PRHDT, CDR2 FYEKMQ (reference sequence). The CDR3 covers 15 residues. The V gene end was trimmed by 3 bases and the J gene end by 2 bases; junction bases not matched to a gene: 6. The CDR3 DNA is TGTGCCAGCAGCTTGGGAGGAGCGGGGGCCTACGAGCAGTACTTC. Protein sequence: CASSLGGAGAYEQYF.

This clonotype was seen just once. This clone may be a read error of a much larger clone one base away. The chain has TRBV9 and TRBJ2-1; 9 bases are shared with TRBD2. The CDR3 is 15 amino acids. CDR1 SGDLS and CDR2 YYNGEE come from the germline V gene. V lost 4 bases, J lost 6 bases, and 8 bases stayed unmatched. The DNA for the CDR3 is TGTGCCAGCAGCCGTGGACTAGCGAGGAGCAATGAGCAGTTCTTC. This sequence encodes CASSRGLARSNEQFF.

This clonotype was observed at least ten times. The genes are TRBV29-1 and TRBJ2-7, with D unresolved. V shed 4 bases and J shed 6 bases, with 13 bases lying between them. CDR1 SQVTM and CDR2 ANQGSEA come from the germline V gene. CDR3 length equals 12 residues. The CDR3 DNA is TGCAGCGTTGTCAGTCCTACGGCCGAGCAGTACTTC. Its protein product is CSVVSPTAEQYF.

Concerning this clonotype itself: A much more abundant neighbour one base away suggests this may be a read error. The chain recombines TRBV6-5 with TRBJ2-6; 7 nucleotides agree with TRBD1. CDR1 is MNHEY, CDR2 SVGAGI, per germline. The CDR3 runs 17 residues. The CDR3 spells CASSSGGWSSGDNVLTF. CDR3 sequence (DNA): TGTGCCAGCAGTTCAGGGGGATGGAGCTCTGGGGACAACGTCCTGACTTTC.

This clonotype was seen ten or more times. The V and J genes are TRBV29-1 and TRBJ2-7; 9 nucleotides agree with TRBD1. Unmatched junction bases numbered 2, after V lost 6 bases and J lost 5 bases. Germline CDR1 is SQVTM and CDR2 is ANQGSEA. The CDR3 is 11 residues long. CDR3 DNA sequence: TGCAGCGTGGGGACAGGGAACGAGCAGTACTTC. This sequence encodes CSVGTGNEQYF.

This clonotype was picked up many times. The rearrangement uses TRBV12-3 or TRBV12-4 and TRBJ2-3; D gene ambiguous. V shed 7 bases and J shed 1 base, with 6 bases lying between them. The length of the CDR3 is 12 residues. CDR3 nucleotides: TGTGCCAGCAAAGGTGGCACAGATACGCAGTATTTT. This sequence encodes CASKGGTDTQYF.

The rearrangement uses TRBV27 and TRBJ2-7; the D gene is possibly TRBD2 (7 bases). CDR1 and CDR2 (germline): MNHEY, SMNVEV (reference sequence). V was cut by 5 bases and J by 2 bases, with 19 bases left in between. CDR3 length: 16 residues. CDR3 sequence (DNA): TGTGCCAGCAGTCAGCTATCCCCGGGGGGCCCCTACGAGCAGTACTTC. As protein: CASSQLSPGGPYEQYF.

The CDR3 DNA reads TGTGCCAGCAGTTTATCGAGTCTCTCCTACGAGCAGTACTTC. Translation gives CASSLSSLSYEQYF. The chain uses TRBV27 and TRBJ2-7; no clear D. The CDR3 totals 14 residues. The V gene's germline CDR1 is MNHEY and CDR2 SMNVEV (reference sequence). Trimming removed 0 bases at V and 0 bases at J, with 6 bases between.

The chain has TRBV5-5 and TRBJ1-1, with D hard to call. CDR1 SGHKS and CDR2 YYEKEE come from the germline V gene (reference sequence). Trimming removed 4 bases at V and 0 bases at J, with 13 bases between. The CDR3 covers 15 residues. The CDR3: CASSPVEEMNTEAFF. The CDR3 nucleotides are TGTGCCAGCAGCCCCGTGGAGGAAATGAACACTGAAGCTTTCTTT.

In the case of this clonotype: At one boundary the junction diverges from the germline segment, which might be a read error. This rearrangement joins TRBV7-9 to TRBJ2-1, with 12 nucleotides matching TRBD2. The germline CDR1 and CDR2 sequences are SEHNR and FQNEAQ (reference sequence). This CDR3 region has 15 residues. CDR3 sequence reads: CASSSGTSGYNEQSF. In DNA form, the CDR3 reads TGTGCCAGCTCATCGGGGACTAGCGGGTACAATGAGCAGTCCTTC.

This clonotype was recorded once. A single base separates this from a much larger clone, so it may be a read error. J is TRBJ2-7 and V is TRBV5-1; TRBD2 matches at 7 bases. CDR3 length: 14 amino acids. The V gene's germline CDR1 is SGHRS and CDR2 YFSETQ. The CDR3 region is CAISPSGTSYEQYF. The CDR3, as DNA: TGCGCCATCAGCCCAAGCGGGACCTCCTACGAGCAGTACTTC.

This clonotype was counted many times. This chain connects TRBV12-3 or TRBV12-4 to TRBJ1-5; maybe TRBD1 (6 bases). Trimming took off 5 bases at V and 12 bases at J, with 14 bases between the two ends. The CDR3 is made up of 12 amino acids. In DNA, the CDR3 is TGTGCCAGCAGTCTTACGGGACAAATCCAGCATTTT. Protein product: CASSLTGQIQHF.

This clonotype appeared a few times. This sequence joins TRBV3-1 and TRBJ2-3; 7 positions match TRBD2. Trimming removed 0 bases from V and 4 bases from J; junction bases left unmatched: 1. Germline CDR1 reads LGHDT; CDR2 reads YNNKEL (reference sequence). The CDR3 contains 14 residues. The CDR3: CASSQEGGPDTQYF. In DNA, the CDR3 is TGTGCCAGCAGCCAAGAGGGAGGGCCAGATACGCAGTATTTT.

This clonotype was observed a few times. The chain is built from TRBV10-2 and TRBJ1-5; no clear D. The germline V gene has CDR1 WSHSY and CDR2 SAAADI. The length of the CDR3 is 14 residues. V was clipped by 2 bases and J by 4 bases, with 9 bases between them. The CDR3 DNA is TGCGCCAGCAGTGAGACAGCATTAAATCAGCCCCAGCATTTT. It encodes CASSETALNQPQHF.

This clonotype was counted between two and nine times. Being one base from a much bigger clone, this may be a read error. The DNA of the CDR3 is TGTGCCAGCAGCTCCGTCGGACAGACCGGGGAGCCGTTTTTT. This gives the protein CASSSVGQTGEPFF. The chain combines TRBV7-9 with TRBJ2-2; TRBD1 is a possible D gene (6 bases). Per germline, CDR1 SEHNR and CDR2 FQNEAQ (reference sequence). The CDR3 covers 14 residues.

The table lists this clonotype with many counts. CDR3 residues: CASSLPTGTVDEQYF. For the CDR3, the DNA is TGTGCCAGCAGCCTACCTACAGGGACGGTCGACGAGCAGTACTTC. The rearrangement links TRBV5-5 to TRBJ2-7; a weak D match, TRBD1 (6 bases). V lost 4 bases, J lost 5 bases, and 19 bases lay in between. Germline V CDR1 and CDR2: SGHKS, YYEKEE (reference sequence). The CDR3 is 15 amino acids.

This clonotype was counted at least ten times. This chain's CDR3 is CASSPIGGRNSYEQYF. The CDR3 nucleotides are TGTGCCAGCAGCCCCATCGGGGGACGAAACTCCTACGAGCAGTACTTC. The chain carries TRBV7-2 and TRBJ2-7, with TRBD2 as a possible D gene (6 bases). Germline loops: CDR1 SGHTA, CDR2 FQGNSA. Trimming removed 5 bases at V and 0 bases at J, with 17 bases between. The CDR3 length is 16 residues.

This clonotype has a handful of counts. The genes are TRBV6-2 or TRBV6-3 and TRBJ1-1; D possibly corresponds to TRBD1 (5 bases). Germline CDR1 is MNHEY and CDR2 is SVGEGT. Trimming pared 7 bases from V and 4 bases from J, leaving 16 bases between. This CDR3 has 14 amino acids. The CDR3 region is CASTLTGLGTEAFF. DNA of the CDR3: TGTGCCAGCACCCTAACAGGTCTAGGCACTGAAGCTTTCTTT.

This clonotype occurred many times. The chain employs TRBV7-9 and TRBJ2-1; no firm D call. Per germline, CDR1 SEHNR and CDR2 FQNEAQ (reference sequence). The V gene lost 0 bases and the J gene lost 0 bases, with 6 bases spanning the gap. This CDR3 is built from 15 residues. CDR3 loop: CASSLAWSSYNEQFF. The CDR3 DNA follows: TGTGCCAGCAGCTTAGCTTGGAGCTCCTACAATGAGCAGTTCTTC.

A few counts support this clonotype. The chain employs TRBV7-8 and TRBJ1-6; D may be TRBD1 (5 bases). The germline V and J ends were trimmed by 1 base and 13 bases, with 23 bases remaining between them. The length of the CDR3 is 17 residues. Germline V gives CDR1 SGHVS, CDR2 FQNEAQ. Written as DNA, the CDR3 is TGTGCCAGCAGCTTAGAGGGGACCGGTGTACCAATTCACCCCCTCCACTTT. Protein sequence: CASSLEGTGVPIHPLHF.

The V and J genes are TRBV19 and TRBJ1-2; D ambiguous. Germline values: CDR1 LNHDA, CDR2 SQIVND (reference sequence). The CDR3 length is 14 residues. V gave up 2 bases and J gave up 1 base, with 8 bases separating them. CDR3 nucleotides: TGTGCCAGTAGTATACTCTCGGATAACTATGGCTACACCTTC. This encodes CASSILSDNYGYTF.

The CDR3 sequence: CASSQTWPGQRYNEQFF. The CDR3 nucleotides read TGCGCCAGCAGCCAGACCTGGCCGGGACAGCGGTACAATGAGCAGTTCTTC. The chain uses TRBV4-1 and TRBJ2-1; 7 positions match TRBD1. V gave up 3 bases and J gave up 4 bases; unmatched junction bases: 12. The CDR3 length is 17 residues. The germline CDR1 and CDR2 sequences are MGHRA and YSYEKL.